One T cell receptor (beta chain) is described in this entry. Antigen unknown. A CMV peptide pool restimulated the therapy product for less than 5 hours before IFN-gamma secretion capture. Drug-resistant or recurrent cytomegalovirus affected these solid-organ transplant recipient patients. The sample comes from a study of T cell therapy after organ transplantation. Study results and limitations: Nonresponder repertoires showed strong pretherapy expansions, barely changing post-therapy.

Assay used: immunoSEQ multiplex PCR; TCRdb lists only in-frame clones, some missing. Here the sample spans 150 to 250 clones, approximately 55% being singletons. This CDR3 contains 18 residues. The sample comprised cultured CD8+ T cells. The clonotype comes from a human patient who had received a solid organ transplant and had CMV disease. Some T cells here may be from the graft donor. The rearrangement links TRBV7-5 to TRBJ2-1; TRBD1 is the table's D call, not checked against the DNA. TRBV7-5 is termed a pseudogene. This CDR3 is CASSLVFGTGRSYNEQFF. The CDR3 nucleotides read TGTGCCAGCAGCTTAGTTTTCGGGACAGGGCGATCCTACAATGAGCAGTTCTTC.